The sequence of this T cell receptor beta chain was determined in a study of CD8 T cells in ankylosing spondylitis. Broader study findings: Reported data indicate significant enrichment of disease-linked clones within matched ankylosing spondylitis synovial fluid. Peripheral blood samples showed relatively rare disease-linked clones, and these clones were CD8+.

This clonotype was observed at least ten times. The target antigen is unknown. The CDR3 runs to 14 residues. Trimming left V 6 bases short and J 5 bases short, with 18 bases between. Germline V gives CDR1 SQVTM, CDR2 ANQGSEA. TCRdb analysed the 5' RACE reads with MiXCR anew, one entry per CDR3 protein. The sample records around 340,000 distinct CDR3 sequences, under 15% being singletons. Sequencing was done on a sample of blood, either unsorted or a sorted T cell fraction (not recorded which). The chain has TRBV29-1 and TRBJ2-3; TRBD2 might be the D (6 bases). This clonotype was obtained from a male donor with ankylosing spondylitis or in good health (not recorded which). The CDR3 protein is CSVALGLAKDTQYF. The CDR3 DNA is TGCAGCGTCGCCTTGGGGCTAGCGAAAGATACGCAGTATTTT.